The 6 T cell receptor beta chains given below trace back to one sample, sequenced in a study of response to subunit inactivated influenza vaccine. TCRdb redid the calling of the RT-PCR reads with MiXCR, one entry per CDR3 protein. This sample has hundreds of thousands of distinct CDR3 sequences; about 11% occur once, and the top ten carry approximately 11%. The same sample was also studied in work on T cells expressing NK-cell markers. That work adds: Beta-chain TCR cDNA was generated via 5'RACE template switching with UMIs.

This material consisted of PBMCs from blood, taken on the day of vaccination. Receptors were obtained from a man aged 45-65 years who received an inactivated influenza vaccine.

This clonotype was seen more than once but under ten times. This chain connects TRBV12-3 or TRBV12-4 to TRBJ2-7; TRBD2 aligns across 7 bases. The CDR3 covers 13 residues. The trim removed 7 bases at V and 3 bases at J, leaving 6 bases unmatched. The DNA of the CDR3 is TGTGCCAGCACGTCTAGCGGCTACTACGAGCAGTACTTC. Translation gives CASTSSGYYEQYF.

The rearrangement joins TRBV2 to TRBJ1-2; D is unresolved. Trimming removed 4 bases from V and 3 bases from J, with 6 bases in between. The CDR3 is made up of 12 amino acids. Germline CDR1 SNHLY, CDR2 FYNNEI. CDR3 sequence (DNA): TGTGCCAGCAGTGCCCTAGACTATGGCTACACCTTC. Its translation is CASSALDYGYTF.

The chain recombines TRBV6-2 or TRBV6-3 with TRBJ2-5; weak D call: TRBD1 (6 bases). Germline loops: CDR1 MNHEY, CDR2 SVGEGT. With 6 bases removed from V and 2 bases from J, the gap between germline ends came to 16 bases. This CDR3 has 15 residues. CDR3 bases: TGTGCCAGCAGCGTCCTTTGGGACACTCAAGAGACCCAGTACTTC. Protein sequence: CASSVLWDTQETQYF.

This clonotype was detected only a few times. The chain has TRBV28 and TRBJ1-4; 7 bases line up with TRBD1. The CDR3 contains 14 residues. The V and J ends lost 5 bases and 8 bases, in that order; junction bases with no gene match: 8. The germline V gene encodes CDR1 MDHEN and CDR2 SYDVKM. CDR3 bases: TGTGCCAGCAGTCCTACGGACAGGAGCGAAAAACTGTTTTTT. Translating gives CASSPTDRSEKLFF.

This clonotype came up a few times. This chain joins TRBV11-2 and TRBJ2-2; D unresolved. V lost 1 base and J 4 bases, leaving 7 bases between the germline ends. CDR3 length: 14 residues. Germline lookup yields CDR1 SGHAT and CDR2 FQNNGV. In DNA, the CDR3 is TGTGCCAGCAGCTTAGGATTTTTCACCGGGGAGCTGTTTTTT. Residues: CASSLGFFTGELFF.

Notes on this clonotype: A much larger clone lies a single base off, so this may be a read error. The V and J genes are TRBV6-1 and TRBJ1-5; D remains ambiguous. The CDR3 extends over 14 amino acids. Germline V lookup: CDR1 MNHNS, CDR2 SASEGT. The V end lost 7 bases, the J end lost 4 bases, and 14 bases lay between the germline ends. The CDR3 spells CASKRLEGNQPQHF. The CDR3 DNA reads TGTGCCAGCAAACGGCTCGAGGGTAATCAGCCCCAGCATTTT.